The 28 T cell receptor beta chains presented below share a single source sample, sequenced in a study of T-cell reconstitution after alpha-beta-depleted transplantation in children listed by TCRdb under 2016. Receptor libraries were prepared by PCR. The sample was run on an Illumina HiSeq 2500. Molecular barcoding was employed in the preparation of TCR libraries, with unique molecular identifiers being used to normalize TCRbeta repertoire quantification. The raw public reads went through TCRdb reprocessing: fastp at Q25, MiXCR clone calling, in-frame beta chains kept. Each entry merges the rows of one CDR3 protein and shows their most common DNA and genes. This sample has more than 550,000 distinct CDR3 sequences in its table, and 8% to 11% of those were observed once. The ten largest account for about 4% of the sample. The sample in question was PBMCs from the stem cell graft donor, obtained from the stem cell graft. These receptors came from a human donor who donated a stem cell graft to a child with acute myeloid leukemia.

This clonotype was observed many times. V and J are TRBV20-1 and TRBJ1-3; D is undetermined. Germline V gene lookup returns CDR1 DFQATT and CDR2 SNEGSKA (reference sequence). CDR3 length equals 13 residues. The ends were cut back, 7 bases at V and 0 bases at J, with 10 bases in the middle. The CDR3 reads CSVRSSSGNTIYF. CDR3 nucleotide sequence: TGCAGTGTCAGATCTAGCTCTGGAAACACCATATATTTT.

This clonotype was picked up a small number of times. This chain links TRBV6-2 or TRBV6-3 with TRBJ2-1; 10 bases match TRBD2. The CDR3 is made up of 15 amino acids. Germline trimming cut 7 bases from V and 4 bases from J; bases unmatched to any gene: 7. Germline V gene data show CDR1 as MNHEY and CDR2 as SVGEGT. DNA of the CDR3: TGTGCCAGCAATCAAGGGACTAGCGCTTACAATGAGCAGTTCTTC. This translates into CASNQGTSAYNEQFF.

Many counts were recorded for this clonotype. The CDR3 loop is CASSIPTGELFF. CDR3 coding DNA: TGTGCCAGCAGCATCCCTACCGGGGAGCTGTTTTTT. The gene calls are TRBV11-2 and TRBJ2-2, with D uncertain. CDR1 SGHAT and CDR2 FQNNGV come from the germline V gene. The length of the CDR3 is 12 residues. V lost 5 bases and J 5 bases, leaving 6 bases between the germline ends. The full variable domain, its missing parts supplied by reference TRBV11-2 and TRBJ2-2, is EAGVAQSPRYKIIEKRQSVAFWCNPISGHATLYWYQQILGQGPKLLIQFQNNGVVDDSQLPKDRFSAERLKGVDSTLKIQPAKLEDSAVYLCASSIPTGELFFGEGSRLTVL.

V and J are TRBV5-1 and TRBJ2-2; tentatively, D is TRBD2 (6 bases). Germline values: CDR1 SGHRS, CDR2 YFSETQ. With 5 bases removed from V and 3 bases from J, the gap between germline ends came to 11 bases. The CDR3 length is 14 residues. The CDR3 is CASRSTGDTGELFF. The CDR3 region has the DNA TGCGCCAGCAGATCTACGGGGGACACCGGGGAGCTGTTTTTT.

This chain connects TRBV29-1 to TRBJ2-2; possibly TRBD1 or TRBD2 for D (5 bases each). Deletions cut 6 bases from V and 1 base from J, with 15 bases between. The CDR3 spans 15 residues. Germline CDR1 and CDR2: SQVTM and ANQGSEA. Here the CDR3 DNA reads TGCAGCGTCCCCCGGGACCCGGTGAACACCGGGGAGCTGTTTTTT. This codes for CSVPRDPVNTGELFF.

This clonotype was observed many times. The chain links TRBV27 to TRBJ1-5; D remains ambiguous. The germline CDR1 and CDR2 sequences are MNHEY and SMNVEV (reference sequence). V lost 5 bases and J lost 3, with 8 bases in between. The CDR3 sequence is 13 residues long. In DNA form, the CDR3 reads TGTGCCAGCAGTGCTTCTCCCAATCAGCCCCAGCATTTT. Translating gives CASSASPNQPQHF.

A few counts support this clonotype. This chain uses TRBV2 with TRBJ2-1; the match to TRBD2 covers 7 bases. The V segment lost 4 bases and the J segment 7 bases; nucleotides outside the gene matches: 7. The CDR3 covers 14 residues. CDR1 and CDR2 (germline): SNHLY, FYNNEI. The CDR3 loop reads CASSGEGQGNEQFF. Written as DNA, the CDR3 is TGTGCCAGCAGTGGGGAGGGCCAGGGAAATGAGCAGTTCTTC.

The genes are TRBV20-1 and TRBJ1-2, with unresolved D. CDR1 and CDR2 from the germline V gene are DFQATT and SNEGSKA (reference sequence). CDR3 length: 11 residues. V was clipped by 5 bases and J by 3 bases, with 7 bases between them. This CDR3 reads CSAPIYYGYTF. For the CDR3, the DNA is TGCAGTGCTCCCATTTACTATGGCTACACCTTC.

Regarding this clonotype: One base away lies a much larger clone, so this may be a sequencing read error. J is TRBJ2-1 and V is TRBV7-3; maybe TRBD2 (6 bases). The germline gives CDR1 SGHTA, CDR2 FQGTGA. The CDR3 contains 14 residues. Trimming stripped 2 bases from V and 4 bases from J, with 9 bases between. The CDR3 region has the DNA TGTGCCAGCAGCTTAGTGGGGGGTTACAATGAGCAGTTCTTC. This gives the protein CASSLVGGYNEQFF.

This clonotype has a count of ten or more. The chain employs TRBV15 and TRBJ2-1; 14 bases line up with TRBD2. V lost 0 bases and J lost 4; bases outside the gene matches: 2. The germline gives CDR1 LNHNV, CDR2 YYDKDF (reference sequence). The CDR3 is 17 residues long. CDR3 amino acids: CATSRDGTSGRYNEQFF. CDR3 in DNA: TGTGCCACCAGCAGAGACGGGACTAGCGGGAGATACAATGAGCAGTTCTTC.

This clonotype was seen a handful of times. J is TRBJ2-1 and V is TRBV29-1; tentatively, D is TRBD1 or TRBD2 (5 bases each). V lost 3 bases, J lost 7 bases, and 13 bases lay in between. From germline, CDR1 is SQVTM and CDR2 ANQGSEA. This CDR3 comprises 13 residues. The chain's CDR3 is CSVEGSGPNEQFF. The CDR3 coding sequence is TGCAGCGTTGAGGGGTCGGGGCCTAATGAGCAGTTCTTC.

At least ten counts were recorded for this clonotype. The CDR3 here is CASSEKGGVVYEQYF. The CDR3 DNA reads TGTGCCAGCAGTGAAAAGGGGGGAGTGGTCTACGAGCAGTACTTC. The chain employs TRBV2 and TRBJ2-7; D tentatively fits TRBD1 or TRBD2 (6 bases each). In germline, CDR1 is SNHLY, CDR2 FYNNEI. The germline V and J ends were trimmed by 2 bases and 3 bases, with 14 bases remaining between them. The CDR3 length is 15 residues.

At least ten counts were recorded for this clonotype. V usage is TRBV29-1 and J usage is TRBJ2-1; no clear D gene. The germline V gene has CDR1 SQVTM and CDR2 ANQGSEA. This CDR3 spans 11 amino acids. V dropped 0 bases and J dropped 10 bases, with 7 bases sitting between them. CDR3 sequence (DNA): TGCAGCGTTGAAGATCTCAACGAGCAGTTCTTC. This encodes CSVEDLNEQFF.

This clonotype occurred a few times. The chain combines TRBV5-1 with TRBJ1-1; D is uncertain. Per germline, CDR1 SGHRS and CDR2 YFSETQ. Trimming took off 4 bases at V and 3 bases at J, with 16 bases between the two ends. This CDR3 has 15 amino acids. CDR3 sequence: CASSTGAGSHTEAFF. CDR3 sequence (DNA): TGCGCCAGCAGCACGGGCGCGGGGTCCCACACTGAAGCTTTCTTT.

The chain links TRBV2 to TRBJ2-7; 8 positions agree with TRBD2. CDR1 and CDR2 (germline): SNHLY, FYNNEI. The V and J ends lost 6 bases and 3 bases, in that order; junction bases with no gene match: 13. The CDR3 is 16 amino acids. CDR3 amino acids: CASRTSRGLVDYEQYF. CDR3 coding DNA: TGTGCCAGCAGGACTTCCCGGGGACTAGTGGACTACGAGCAGTACTTC.

Ten or more counts support this clonotype. J is TRBJ1-2 and V is TRBV30; 7 bases are a match to TRBD1. From germline, CDR1 is GTSNPN and CDR2 SVGIG (reference sequence). V was pared by 4 bases and J by 5 bases, with 7 bases of the junction left unmatched. The CDR3 is 13 amino acids. CDR3 DNA: TGTGCCTGGACCCGGGACAGACAATATGGCTACACCTTC. Its protein product is CAWTRDRQYGYTF.

In DNA form, the CDR3 reads TGTGCCAGCAGCTTTCCCGGGTTTTACAATGAGCAGTTCTTC. Its translation is CASSFPGFYNEQFF. The chain employs TRBV11-2 and TRBJ2-1; D uncertain. Germline V gene data show CDR1 as SGHAT and CDR2 as FQNNGV. Trimming took off 3 bases at V and 4 bases at J, with 10 bases between the two ends. The CDR3 consists of 14 residues.

This clonotype was counted a few times. V and J are TRBV12-3 or TRBV12-4 and TRBJ1-3; 12 nucleotides agree with TRBD1. V gave up 5 bases and J gave up 2 bases; unmatched junction bases: 7. CDR3 length equals 17 residues. DNA for the CDR3: TGTGCCAGCAGTATTACCGGGACAGGGGGCCCTGGAAACACCATATATTTT. Translated, it gives CASSITGTGGPGNTIYF.

This clonotype was seen at least ten times. The chain couples TRBV7-2 to TRBJ2-7; the D is unclear. The CDR3 sequence is 13 residues long. The germline V and J ends were trimmed by 4 bases and 3 bases, with 10 bases remaining between them. Germline V CDR1 and CDR2: SGHTA, FQGNSA. This chain's CDR3 is CASSSRYRYEQYF. The CDR3 DNA sequence: TGTGCCAGCAGCTCCCGATACCGCTACGAGCAGTACTTC. Drawing the rest from reference TRBV7-2 and TRBJ2-7, the complete variable domain is GAGVSQSPSNKVTEKGKDVELRCDPISGHTALYWYRQSLGQGLEFLIYFQGNSAPDKSGLPSDRFSAERTGGSVSTLTIQRTQQEDSAVYLCASSSRYRYEQYFGPGTRLTVT.

This clonotype was detected a few times. The CDR3 is CASSPILVGYNEQFF. The CDR3 DNA sequence: TGTGCCAGCTCACCAATTTTGGTCGGATACAATGAGCAGTTCTTC. The genes are TRBV18 and TRBJ2-1; no reliable D call. Germline V gene lookup returns CDR1 KGHSH and CDR2 LQKENI. The CDR3 is 15 residues long. The V and J ends lost 2 bases and 4 bases respectively, with 12 bases between them.

This clonotype was observed many times. This chain joins TRBV5-1 and TRBJ2-1, with D perhaps being TRBD1 or TRBD2 (6 bases each). The CDR3 is made up of 13 amino acids. CDR1 is SGHRS, CDR2 YFSETQ, per germline. Trimming left V 0 bases short and J 7 bases short, with 8 bases between. The CDR3 nucleotides read TGCGCCAGCAGCTTGGAAGGGGGGAATGAGCAGTTCTTC. It specifies CASSLEGGNEQFF.

This clonotype was recorded at least ten times. This chain connects TRBV9 to TRBJ2-7, with a possible D match to TRBD2 (5 bases). V was clipped by 6 bases and J by 6 bases, with 13 bases between them. Germline values: CDR1 SGDLS, CDR2 YYNGEE. There are 12 residues in the CDR3. CDR3 DNA sequence: TGTGCCAGCACCGGACGGGGATTCGAGCAGTACTTC. Translation: CASTGRGFEQYF.

This CDR3 reads CASSYSPGGGGGRHEAFF. The CDR3 DNA is TGTGCCAGCAGTTACTCACCAGGGGGCGGAGGAGGCAGACATGAAGCTTTCTTT. The chain recombines TRBV6-2 or TRBV6-3 with TRBJ1-1; TRBD1 aligns across 8 bases. V was clipped by 0 bases and J by 7 bases; unmatched bases: 16. The CDR3 loop spans 18 amino acids. The germline V gene has CDR1 MNHEY and CDR2 SVGEGT.

This clonotype was counted ten times or more. The chain recombines TRBV12-3 or TRBV12-4 with TRBJ2-3, with TRBD2 matching 10 bases. Trimming at V came to 6 bases and at J to 3 bases, leaving 6 bases not matched to a gene. The CDR3 loop spans 15 amino acids. CDR3 sequence (DNA): TGTGCCAGCAGGATAGCGGGAGGAGGAACAGATACGCAGTATTTT. This codes for CASRIAGGGTDTQYF.

The V and J genes are TRBV6-5 and TRBJ2-5; D gene uncertain. Trimming took 0 bases from V and 0 from J, leaving 8 bases between them. This CDR3 contains 15 residues. Germline values: CDR1 MNHEY, CDR2 SVGAGI. The CDR3 region is CASSYSGYYQETQYF. CDR3 nucleotide sequence: TGTGCCAGCAGTTACTCTGGCTATTACCAAGAGACCCAGTACTTC.

The rearrangement uses TRBV11-2 and TRBJ2-5; 12 bases are a match to TRBD2. The CDR3 consists of 20 residues. The germline V gene has CDR1 SGHAT and CDR2 FQNNGV. The trim removed 4 bases at V and 1 base at J, leaving 16 bases unmatched. The CDR3 here is CASSSRPPSGRAAVQETQYF. The CDR3 DNA sequence: TGTGCCAGCAGCTCCCGCCCCCCTAGCGGGAGGGCCGCGGTCCAAGAGACCCAGTACTTC.

The J gene is TRBJ1-1, the V gene TRBV12-3 or TRBV12-4; weak D call: TRBD1 (5 bases). Trimming took 3 bases from V and 11 from J, leaving 13 bases between them. This CDR3 spans 12 amino acids. CDR3 protein: CASSFPPGPAFF. The CDR3 DNA sequence: TGTGCCAGCAGTTTCCCCCCAGGGCCTGCTTTCTTT.

V is TRBV7-9 and J is TRBJ2-1, with D perhaps TRBD1 (6 bases). CDR1 is SEHNR and CDR2 is FQNEAQ in the germline V gene (reference sequence). The CDR3 totals 14 residues. Trimming removed 4 bases from V and 7 bases from J, with 14 bases in between. The CDR3 DNA reads as TGTGCCAGCAGCTCGCGCTCCCAGGGGAATGAGCAGTTCTTC. Amino acid sequence: CASSSRSQGNEQFF.